This T cell receptor (beta chain) derives from a study of CD8+CD57+ T cells in acquired aplastic anemia. Study background: The average for DNA from sorted CD4+ and CD8+ cells was 3.2 ug. Study findings and constraints: With respect to CD8+ Simpson's diversity, patients and controls did not differ significantly.

The germline V gene has CDR1 SGHAT and CDR2 FQDESV (reference sequence). CDR3 length: 18 residues. V was pared by 5 bases and J by 1 base, with 13 bases of the junction left unmatched. Patients selected for sequencing had displayed CD8+CD57+ cell expansion by flow cytometry. The patients all had a severe acquired aplastic anemia diagnosis. Prior therapy had not been administered to any patient at the time of blood sampling. About this clonotype itself: Its target is not known.

Genomic DNA was employed as the template in profiling TCR beta VDJ and CDR3. One entry per CDR3 protein, called by TCRdb with MiXCR from the reads. This table holds just over 450,000 distinct CDR3 sequences, roughly 34% found once. This receptor was taken from a human donor with aplastic anemia. The sample taken for sequencing was sorted CD4+, CD8+, or CD8+CD57+ T cells (not recorded which) from PBMCs. This rearrangement joins TRBV11-1 to TRBJ2-5; 10 positions match TRBD2. CDR3 sequence: CASSVGELAGPPQETQYF. CDR3 DNA: TGTGCCAGCAGCGTGGGGGAACTAGCGGGACCCCCCCAAGAGACCCAGTACTTC.